The rows below give T cell receptor beta chains drawn from one sample of a study of T cells in Graves' hyperthyroidism and ophthalmopathy. From the multiplex PCR reads, TCRdb called clonotypes with MiXCR, one entry per CDR3 protein. The sample carries around 690,000 distinct CDR3 sequences, around 20% recorded once. Source material: blood. These receptors originate from a man in his thirties or forties with Graves' ophthalmopathy. The CDR3 runs from the conserved cysteine through the conserved F or W. D genes are given only for firm matches. Size is stated for part of the rows, as once, few or many counts, or as a class when the clone is expanded.

abundance,j_gene,v_gene,d_gene,CDR3nt,CDR3aa
few,TRBJ2-7,TRBV6-1,TRBD2,TGTGCCAGCAGTGAACGGGGGGAGCTCTACGAGCAGTACTTC,CASSERGELYEQYF
-,TRBJ1-1,TRBV11-2,-,TGTGCCAGCAGTGACCAGGCGGGAGGGGACACTGAAGCTTTCTTT,CASSDQAGGDTEAFF
many,TRBJ2-3,TRBV30,TRBD2,TGTGCCTGGAGTCCGGGACTAGCGAGTACAGATACGCAGTATTTT,CAWSPGLASTDTQYF
-,TRBJ2-1,TRBV7-3,-,TGTGCCAGCAGCCCCGGCAGACGGCCCTACAATGAGCAGTTCTTC,CASSPGRRPYNEQFF
few,TRBJ2-5,TRBV30,-,TGTGCCTGGAGCCCGTCCAGGTTAGGGGAGACCCAGTACTTC,CAWSPSRLGETQYF
few,TRBJ1-3,TRBV7-9,TRBD1,TGTGCCAGCAGCTCGGACAGGGGGATAACTGGAAACACCATATATTTT,CASSSDRGITGNTIYF
many,TRBJ2-1,TRBV11-3,TRBD2,TGTGCCAGCAGCCGTATGCCGGGAGGGGGGAATGAGCAGTTCTTC,CASSRMPGGGNEQFF
many,TRBJ2-7,TRBV20-1,-,TGCAGTGCTCCGGTATTGGTCAGGGGATCCTACGAGCAGTACTTC,CSAPVLVRGSYEQYF
-,TRBJ2-1,TRBV11-2,TRBD2,TGTGCCAGCAGCTCTGAACTAGCGGGAGGTCCCAATGAGCAGTTCTTC,CASSSELAGGPNEQFF
-,TRBJ2-3,TRBV30,TRBD1,TGTGCCTCAAATCAGGGGGCAGATACGCAGTATTTT,CASNQGADTQYF
few,TRBJ2-7,TRBV28,-,TGTGCCGCATCGGACGGTTACGAGCAGTACTTC,CAASDGYEQYF
-,TRBJ2-7,TRBV20-1,TRBD2,TGCAGTGCTCCTCTCAGCGGGACCGAGGCGTACGAGCAGTACTTC,CSAPLSGTEAYEQYF
-,TRBJ2-7,TRBV6-1,-,TGTGCCAGCAGTTCAACCGATTACGGGACCTTGGGCGAGCAGTACTTC,CASSSTDYGTLGEQYF
few,TRBJ2-2,TRBV29-1,TRBD1,TGCAGCGGTTCGTGGGACAGCGCGGCCAAGGGCGGGGAGCTGTTTTTT,CSGSWDSAAKGGELFF
-,TRBJ2-7,TRBV30,-,TGTGCCTGGAGGGCCACAAACTACGAGCAGTACTTC,CAWRATNYEQYF
many,TRBJ2-3,TRBV24-1,-,TGTGCCACCAGTCACGGATGGGATACGCAGTATTTT,CATSHGWDTQYF
-,TRBJ2-3,TRBV5-1,-,TGCGCCAGCAGCCCGGACTTTTTCCCAAATACAGATACGCAGTATTTT,CASSPDFFPNTDTQYF
-,TRBJ2-5,TRBV6-5,TRBD2,TGTGCCAGCAGTTACTCGGGCGGGAGGGAAGAGACCCAGTACTTC,CASSYSGGREETQYF
once,TRBJ1-5,TRBV6-1,TRBD1,TGTGCCAGCAGCAACTTACTCGGACAGGGTGGTCAGCCCCAGCATTTT,CASSNLLGQGGQPQHF
few,TRBJ2-3,TRBV6-2/TRBV6-3,-,TGTGCCAGCAGTCCTTTATGGCGGGATAGCACAGATACGCAGTATTTT,CASSPLWRDSTDTQYF
many,TRBJ2-5,TRBV7-9,TRBD2,TGTGCCAGCAGCCTTCTAGCGGGAGGGGGTCCGAGCGAGACCCAGTACTTC,CASSLLAGGGPSETQYF
few,TRBJ2-1,TRBV18,TRBD1,TGTGCCAGCTCACCACCGGTGGGGACAGGGGGCGTGAGCAATGAGCAGTTCTTC,CASSPPVGTGGVSNEQFF
-,TRBJ2-2,TRBV28,TRBD1,TGTGCCAGCAGTTCCTACCACGGACAGGCGACTACCGAGAACACCGGGGAGCTGTTTTTT,CASSSYHGQATTENTGELFF
many,TRBJ1-3,TRBV28,TRBD1,TGTGCCAGCAGCACAGGGGGCAAACCATACTCTGGAAACACCATATATTTT,CASSTGGKPYSGNTIYF
many,TRBJ2-3,TRBV28,-,TGTGCCAGCAGCTCAGGGACGGCAGATACGCAGTATTTT,CASSSGTADTQYF